This entry is about one T cell receptor (beta chain). No antigen is known for it. This entry is derived from a study of blood T cells in healthy people across ages. Overall study findings and caveats: Getting older went along with TCR beta diversity per million T cells dropping roughly linearly. Those diversity estimates obtained from one million T cells were thought to be underestimates. With unsorted PBMCs, a conclusive comparison of naive versus antigen-experienced cells was not possible.

Each sample yielded at least 5.5 micrograms of PBMC total RNA. The CDR3 totals 14 residues. CDR1 is DFQATT and CDR2 is SNEGSKA in the germline V gene (reference sequence). V was shortened by 3 bases and J by 2 bases, with 12 bases between the two germline ends. For the second PCR, which ran for about 6 to 11 cycles, a sample-barcoded 5' primer and a J-beta primer mix were used. MiXCR, applied by TCRdb to the 5' RACE reads, yields one record per CDR3 protein. The sample records roughly 1.7 million distinct CDR3 sequences, roughly a third being singletons. The V gene is TRBV20-1, the J gene TRBJ2-3; possibly TRBD2 for D (5 bases). This receptor was taken from a woman in her twenties or thirties in good health. Sequences were obtained from blood. CDR3 nucleotides: TGCAGTGCTAGTAGCGTTTTCCCCACAGATACGCAGTATTTT. Encoded protein: CSASSVFPTDTQYF.